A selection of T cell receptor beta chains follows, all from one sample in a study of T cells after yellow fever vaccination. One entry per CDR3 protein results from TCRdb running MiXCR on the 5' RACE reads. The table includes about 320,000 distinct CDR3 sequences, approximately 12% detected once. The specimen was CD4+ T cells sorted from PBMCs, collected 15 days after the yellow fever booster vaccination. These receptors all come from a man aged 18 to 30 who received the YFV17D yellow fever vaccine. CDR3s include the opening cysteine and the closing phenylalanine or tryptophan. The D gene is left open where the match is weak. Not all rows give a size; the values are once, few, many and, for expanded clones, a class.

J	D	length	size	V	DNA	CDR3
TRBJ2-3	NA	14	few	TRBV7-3	TGTGCCAGCCCCCAGGAGGACTACGGGGATACGCAGTATTTT	CASPQEDYGDTQYF
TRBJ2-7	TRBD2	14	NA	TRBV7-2	TGTGCCAGCAGCTTTACTAGCGGGGTCTACGAGCAGTACTTC	CASSFTSGVYEQYF
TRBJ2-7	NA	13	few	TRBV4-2	TGTGCCAGCAGCTTAGGGGAGGCGGGCGAGCAGTACTTC	CASSLGEAGEQYF
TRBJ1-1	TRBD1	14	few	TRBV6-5	TGTGCCAGCAGATCCCCCGGGACAGGAACTGAAGCTTTCTTT	CASRSPGTGTEAFF
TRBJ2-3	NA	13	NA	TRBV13	TGTGCCAGCAGCTCGGGACGGCCGGCTACGCAGTATTTT	CASSSGRPATQYF
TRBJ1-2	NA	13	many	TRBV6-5	TGTGCCAGCAGCGTCTCAGGGAACTATGGCTACACCTTC	CASSVSGNYGYTF
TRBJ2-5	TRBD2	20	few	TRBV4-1	TGCGCCAGCAGCCCGCGGGGGACTAGCGGGGCAGCCCAGTACCAAGAGACCCAGTACTTC	CASSPRGTSGAAQYQETQYF
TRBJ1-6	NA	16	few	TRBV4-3	TGCGCCAGCAGCCAAGATACACAGGGCGGCCGTTCACCCCTCCACTTT	CASSQDTQGGRSPLHF
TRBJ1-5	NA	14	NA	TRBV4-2	TGTGCCAGCAGCCAAGATCGGAAGGAGCAGCCCCAGCATTTT	CASSQDRKEQPQHF
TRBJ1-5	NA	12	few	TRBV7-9	TGTGCCAGCAGCTTCGGGGATCAGCCCCAGCATTTT	CASSFGDQPQHF
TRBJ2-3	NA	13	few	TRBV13	TGTGCCAAGCGAATGGCCCTCACAGATACGCAGTATTTT	CAKRMALTDTQYF
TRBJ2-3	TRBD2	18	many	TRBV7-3	TGTGCCAGCAGCTTAAGGGGAATCAGCGGGGGGGCCAAAGATACGCAGTATTTT	CASSLRGISGGAKDTQYF
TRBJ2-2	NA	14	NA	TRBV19	TGTGCCAGTAGTATACGGGGAAACACCGGGGAGCTGTTTTTT	CASSIRGNTGELFF
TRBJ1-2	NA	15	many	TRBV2	TGTGCCAGCAGTGAATTTAAGGGACACCCCTATGGCTACACCTTC	CASSEFKGHPYGYTF
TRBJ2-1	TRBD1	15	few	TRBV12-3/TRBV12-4	TGTGCCAGCAGTTTTGGAAGGACAGGGCCCAATGAGCAGTTCTTC	CASSFGRTGPNEQFF
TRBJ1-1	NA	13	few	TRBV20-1	TGCAGTGCTACCCGGCACGCGAACACTGAAGCTTTCTTT	CSATRHANTEAFF
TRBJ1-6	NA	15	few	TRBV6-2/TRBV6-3	TGTGCCAGCAGTGAGCAGGGGTTCTATAATTCACCCCTCCACTTT	CASSEQGFYNSPLHF
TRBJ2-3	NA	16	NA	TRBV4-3	TGCGCCAGCAGCCAAGGGGGGCAGTGGGGCACAGATACGCAGTATTTT	CASSQGGQWGTDTQYF
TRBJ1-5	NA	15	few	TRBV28	TGTGCCAGCCACTCTCCAGTTGGGGGCAATCAGCCCCAGCATTTT	CASHSPVGGNQPQHF
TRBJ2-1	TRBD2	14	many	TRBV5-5	TGTGCCAGCAGCTCAACCCGGGGGGGCAATGAGCAGTTCTTC	CASSSTRGGNEQFF
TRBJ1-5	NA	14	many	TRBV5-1	TGTGCCAGCAGCTTAGGAGGGTCCAATCAGCCCCAGCATTTT	CASSLGGSNQPQHF
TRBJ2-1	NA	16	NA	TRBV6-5	TGTGCCAGCCGGGGAAGGGCCGTTAGCTCCTACAATGAGCAGTTCTTC	CASRGRAVSSYNEQFF
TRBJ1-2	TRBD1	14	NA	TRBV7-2	TGTGCCAGCAGCCCACGGACAGGCTGGGGTGGCTACACCTTC	CASSPRTGWGGYTF
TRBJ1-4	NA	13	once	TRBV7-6	TGTGCCAGCAGCCGAGGGGTACGGGAAAAACTGTTTTTT	CASSRGVREKLFF
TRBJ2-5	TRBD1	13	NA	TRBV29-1	TGCAGCGTCGGTAAACAGGGGACAGGGACCCAGTACTTC	CSVGKQGTGTQYF
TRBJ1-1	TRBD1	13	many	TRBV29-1	TGCAGCGTTGCGAACAGGGGTATCACTGAAGCTTTCTTT	CSVANRGITEAFF
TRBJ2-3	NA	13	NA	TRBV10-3	TGTGCCATCAAAAAGGGTGGCACAGATACGCAGTATTTT	CAIKKGGTDTQYF
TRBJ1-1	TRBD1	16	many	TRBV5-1	TGCGCCAGCAGCGAAGGGGGCGGAGGGCCAAACACTGAAGCTTTCTTT	CASSEGGGGPNTEAFF
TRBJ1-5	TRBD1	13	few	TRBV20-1	TGCAGTGCTAGGACAGGGTTCAATCAGCCCCAGCATTTT	CSARTGFNQPQHF
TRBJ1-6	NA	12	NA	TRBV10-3	TGTGCCATCAGTCGACTAGGCTCACCCCTCCACTTT	CAISRLGSPLHF
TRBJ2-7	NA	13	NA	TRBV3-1	TGTGCCAGCAGCCAAGGAGGGGATTACGAGCAGTACTTC	CASSQGGDYEQYF
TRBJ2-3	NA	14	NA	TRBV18	TGTGCGGCCTTCAGCGGTTCTAGCACAGATACGCAGTATTTT	CAAFSGSSTDTQYF
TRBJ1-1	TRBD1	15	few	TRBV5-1	TGCGCCAGCAGGGACCTTCGGACAGGGGAGACTGAAGCTTTCTTT	CASRDLRTGETEAFF
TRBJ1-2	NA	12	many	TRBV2	TGTGCCAGCGAGGGCGGCCCAACCGGCTACACCTTC	CASEGGPTGYTF
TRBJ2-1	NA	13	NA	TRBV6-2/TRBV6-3	TGTGCCAGCAGTTACTCTAGTAAGGATGAGCAGTTCTTC	CASSYSSKDEQFF
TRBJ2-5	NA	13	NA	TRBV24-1	TGTGCCACCAGTGATGGAAGGGCGGAGACCCAGTACTTC	CATSDGRAETQYF
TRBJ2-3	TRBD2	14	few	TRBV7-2	TGTGCCAGCAGTTTCGACCGGGGGGAAGATACGCAGTATTTT	CASSFDRGEDTQYF
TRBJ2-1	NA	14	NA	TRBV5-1	TGCGCCAGCAGCTCGGCGGCTAGCGCGGGTGAGCAGTTCTTC	CASSSAASAGEQFF
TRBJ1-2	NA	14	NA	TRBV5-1	TGCGCCAGCAGCTTGGAACAGAGGTTCTATGGCTACACCTTC	CASSLEQRFYGYTF
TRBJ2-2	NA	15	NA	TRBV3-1	TGTGCCAGCACCAAGGGGTCCCAGAACACCGGGGAGCTGTTTTTT	CASTKGSQNTGELFF
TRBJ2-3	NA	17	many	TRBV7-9	TGTGCCAGCAGCTCCCCCTTGTTGGGGGGGGCATCAGATACGCAGTATTTT	CASSSPLLGGASDTQYF
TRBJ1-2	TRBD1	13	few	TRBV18	TGTGCCAGCTCAAGGGACAGGGGGACCGGCTACACCTTC	CASSRDRGTGYTF
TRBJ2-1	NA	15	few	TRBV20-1	TGCAGTGCTAGATGGGCAGGTCGCTCCTACAATGAGCAGTTCTTC	CSARWAGRSYNEQFF